This TCR beta chain was captured in a study of technical replicates of blood from a few donors. This CDR3 comprises 12 residues. Germline-derived CDR1 and CDR2 are SQVTM and ANQGSEA. Trimming stripped 5 bases from V and 9 bases from J, with 14 bases between. Method: immunoSEQ multiplex PCR; TCRdb's copy keeps in-frame clones and lacks some. The table records about 93,000 clones, about 95% of them present only once. The sequence was collected from a human donor in good health. The rearrangement links TRBV29-1 to TRBJ2-4; possibly TRBD1 for D (6 bases). What was sequenced was T cells isolated from PBMCs. CDR3 region: CSVQGLGIIQYF. The CDR3, as DNA: TGCAGCGTTCAGGGGTTAGGGATCATTCAGTACTTC.